These 21 T cell receptor beta chains originate from one sample sequenced in a study of T cell responses to AZD1222 COVID-19 vaccine. This table comes from immunoSEQ multiplex PCR, and its TCRdb copy is limited to in-frame clones, with some not included. This table holds some 130,000 clones, about 91% found once. This specimen was peripheral blood, taken on day 0 of AZD1222 vaccination. These receptors were taken from an adult in good health.

This clone was counted only a few times. The chain is built from TRBV27 and TRBJ2-1, with 13 bases matching TRBD2. Germline V CDR1 and CDR2: MNHEY, SMNVEV (reference sequence). The CDR3 is 15 amino acids. The V segment lost 2 bases and the J segment 5 bases; nucleotides outside the gene matches: 0. CDR3 loop: CASSLGTSGNNEQFF. The CDR3 DNA sequence: TGTGCCAGCAGTTTAGGGACTAGCGGGAACAATGAGCAGTTCTTC.

The V gene is TRBV3-1 (or the pseudogene TRBV3-2), the J gene TRBJ1-5; D perhaps matches TRBD1 (5 bases). V lost 4 bases and J 2 bases, leaving 9 bases between the germline ends. The CDR3 length is 14 residues. Germline lookup yields CDR1 LGHDT and CDR2 YNNKEL (reference sequence). The DNA of the CDR3 is TGTGCCAGCAGCCCCGGGGGACGCAATCAGCCCCAGCATTTT. This sequence encodes CASSPGGRNQPQHF.

The V and J genes are TRBV30 and TRBJ2-5; D call uncertain. Germline V CDR1 and CDR2: GTSNPN, SVGIG (reference sequence). The CDR3 is 14 residues long. The V end lost 0 bases, the J end lost 1 base, and 9 bases lay between the germline ends. CDR3 residues: CAWSVRPIQETQYF. Written as DNA, the CDR3 is TGTGCCTGGAGTGTACGACCGATCCAAGAGACCCAGTACTTC.

The chain recombines TRBV9 with TRBJ2-2, with D unresolved. Looked up from germline, CDR1 is SGDLS and CDR2 is YYNGEE. The CDR3 covers 13 residues. Trimming took 2 bases from V and 1 from J, leaving 3 bases between them. The CDR3 spells CASSVQNTGELFF. CDR3 sequence (DNA): TGTGCCAGCAGCGTTCAGAACACCGGGGAGCTGTTTTTT. The variable domain in full, completed from reference TRBV9 and TRBJ2-2, reads DSGVTQTPKHLITATGQRVTLRCSPRSGDLSVYWYQQSLDQGLQFLIQYYNGEERAKGNILERFSAQQFPDLHSELNLSSLELGDSALYFCASSVQNTGELFFGEGSRLTVL.

This rearrangement joins TRBV13 to TRBJ2-1; D is ambiguous. CDR1 PRHDT and CDR2 FYEKMQ come from the germline V gene (reference sequence). V lost 5 bases, J lost 7 bases, and 15 bases lay in between. The CDR3 extends over 14 amino acids. Written as DNA, the CDR3 is TGTGCCAGCAGCCTAGTCCCGAAAGGAAATGAGCAGTTCTTC. The encoded protein is CASSLVPKGNEQFF.

The chain recombines TRBV29-1 with TRBJ1-2; 9 nucleotides match TRBD1. Germline assignment: CDR1 SQVTM and CDR2 ANQGSEA. The CDR3 consists of 11 residues. Trimming at V came to 7 bases and at J to 8 bases, leaving 5 bases not matched to a gene. Here the CDR3 reads CSDRTGDGYTF. CDR3 nucleotide sequence: TGCAGCGACCGGACAGGGGACGGCTACACCTTC.

The chain carries TRBV7-2 and TRBJ2-1, with 10 bases identical to TRBD2. V trimming: 4 bases; J trimming: 9 bases; junction bases outside the gene matches: 9. CDR3 length: 15 amino acids. The germline CDR1 and CDR2 sequences are SGHTA and FQGNSA. The CDR3 region is CASSSGTSAGGEQFF. The CDR3 coding sequence is TGTGCCAGCAGCTCCGGGACTAGCGCAGGGGGTGAGCAGTTCTTC.

The chain recombines TRBV7-2 with TRBJ2-3, with D possibly being TRBD2 (6 bases). CDR1 and CDR2 (germline): SGHTA, FQGNSA. There are 12 residues in the CDR3. V lost 5 bases and J 8 bases, leaving 11 bases between the germline ends. The CDR3 protein is CASSARLGTQYF. The DNA for the CDR3 is TGTGCCAGCAGCGCCCGACTAGGTACGCAGTATTTT. Full variable domain (missing parts from reference TRBV7-2 and TRBJ2-3): GAGVSQSPSNKVTEKGKDVELRCDPISGHTALYWYRQSLGQGLEFLIYFQGNSAPDKSGLPSDRFSAERTGGSVSTLTIQRTQQEDSAVYLCASSARLGTQYFGPGTRLTVL.

This rearrangement joins TRBV5-1 to TRBJ2-2; 9 nucleotides align to TRBD2. V lost 6 bases and J lost 5; bases outside the gene matches: 8. There are 15 residues in the CDR3. CDR1 and CDR2 (germline): SGHRS, YFSETQ. The CDR3 bases are TGCGCCAGCACAATAGCGGGAGTAAAAACCGGGGAGCTGTTTTTT. Its translation is CASTIAGVKTGELFF.

V is TRBV9 and J is TRBJ2-1; D remains unclear. V was cut by 0 bases and J by 10 bases, with 11 bases left in between. The CDR3 runs 13 residues. Per the germline V gene, CDR1 is SGDLS and CDR2 is YYNGEE. The CDR3 DNA reads as TGTGCCAGCAGCGTAGAAATCGCGAAAGAGCAGTTCTTC. The encoded protein is CASSVEIAKEQFF.

This chain links TRBV27 with TRBJ2-3, with TRBD2 identical over 10 bases. The CDR3 consists of 16 residues. The germline V gene has CDR1 MNHEY and CDR2 SMNVEV (reference sequence). The trim removed 2 bases at V and 2 bases at J, leaving 4 bases unmatched. The CDR3 sequence: CASSLRLAGVTDTQYF. In DNA form, the CDR3 reads TGTGCCAGCAGTTTAAGGCTAGCGGGAGTCACAGATACGCAGTATTTT.

The genes are TRBV7-2 and TRBJ2-1; 13 positions agree with TRBD2. Germline V lookup: CDR1 SGHTA, CDR2 FQGNSA. With 5 bases clipped from V and 5 bases from J, the junction kept 15 bases outside the gene matches. This CDR3 region has 19 residues. CDR3 amino acids: CASSVIQRSGTSGDNEQFF. The CDR3 DNA reads as TGTGCCAGCAGCGTAATTCAACGGTCCGGGACTAGCGGGGACAATGAGCAGTTCTTC.

The chain couples TRBV5-1 to TRBJ1-3; D is uncertain. Trimming took 1 base from V and 0 from J, leaving 11 bases between them. CDR1 SGHRS and CDR2 YFSETQ come from the germline V gene. The CDR3 length is 16 residues. The CDR3 region has the DNA TGCGCCAGCAGCTTGCTGGGCCCAAGCTCTGGAAACACCATATATTTT. This codes for CASSLLGPSSGNTIYF.

The genes are TRBV25-1 and TRBJ1-3; 7 positions agree with TRBD1. CDR3 length: 14 amino acids. CDR1 and CDR2 from the germline V gene are MGHDK and SYGVNS. The J segment lost 4 bases and the V segment lost 3 bases, leaving 3 bases of the junction unmatched. In nucleotides, the CDR3 is TGTGCCAGCAGTGATCCAGGGGGAGGAAACACCATATATTTT. Protein: CASSDPGGGNTIYF. Filled out from reference TRBV25-1 and TRBJ1-3, the complete variable domain reads EADIYQTPRYLVIGTGKKITLECSQTMGHDKMYWYQQDPGMELHLIHYSYGVNSTEKGDLSSESTVSRIRTEHFPLTLESARPSHTSQYLCASSDPGGGNTIYFGEGSWLTVV.

V is TRBV7-9 and J is TRBJ1-4; a possible D gene is TRBD1 (5 bases). Germline CDR1 and CDR2: SEHNR and FQNEAQ (reference sequence). The CDR3 totals 15 residues. Trimming took 5 bases from V and 4 from J, leaving 14 bases between them. CDR3 nucleotides: TGTGCCAGCAGCGTACCGCCAGGGCTTAATGAAAAACTGTTTTTT. As protein: CASSVPPGLNEKLFF.

The V call is TRBV7-9, the J call TRBJ1-1, with no clear D. CDR1 and CDR2 (germline): SEHNR, FQNEAQ (reference sequence). Trimming pared 4 bases from V and 7 bases from J, leaving 4 bases between. The CDR3 totals 10 residues. This CDR3 is CASSYSEAFF. CDR3 in DNA: TGTGCCAGCAGCTATAGTGAAGCTTTCTTT.

V usage is TRBV11-3 and J usage is TRBJ2-3; 12 nucleotides align to TRBD2. The CDR3 consists of 16 residues. The V gene end was trimmed by 1 base and the J gene end by 3 bases; junction bases not matched to a gene: 2. Germline CDR1 reads SGHNT; CDR2 reads YENEEA. CDR3 amino acids: CASSLVGTSGTDTQYF. The CDR3 DNA sequence: TGTGCCAGCAGCTTAGTAGGGACTAGCGGGACAGATACGCAGTATTTT.

V usage is TRBV7-6 and J usage is TRBJ1-3, with 10 bases that match TRBD1. The CDR3 runs to 21 residues. The J segment lost 1 base and the V segment lost 3 bases, leaving 18 bases of the junction unmatched. Germline CDR1 is SGHVS and CDR2 is FNYEAQ. CDR3 bases: TGTGCCAGCAGCTTTAGAATAGCCGGGACAGGGGACCGACGGTCTGGAAACACCATATATTTT. Translating it yields CASSFRIAGTGDRRSGNTIYF.

This chain links TRBV6-4 with TRBJ2-2, with TRBD2 matching 10 bases. This CDR3 is 16 amino acids long. Germline V gene data show CDR1 as MRHNA and CDR2 as SNTAGT. V lost 6 bases, J lost 6 bases, and 10 bases stayed unmatched. As DNA, the CDR3 is TGTGCCAGCAGCAATTCGAGCGGGAGGGCCGCCGGGGAGCTGTTTTTT. Translating gives CASSNSSGRAAGELFF.

In its sample, this clone was seen once. This chain connects TRBV5-1 to TRBJ1-6, with TRBD1 matching over 7 bases. V dropped 0 bases and J dropped 4; count of bases not matched to a gene: 1. This CDR3 comprises 15 residues. Germline CDR1 and CDR2: SGHRS and YFSETQ. This chain's CDR3 is CASSLGTGYNSPLHF. The CDR3, as DNA: TGCGCCAGCAGCTTGGGGACAGGTTATAATTCACCCCTCCACTTT.

The gene calls are TRBV12-3 or TRBV12-4 and TRBJ2-3; D remains unclear. V was clipped by 4 bases and J by 3 bases, with 5 bases between them. The CDR3 contains 12 residues. CDR3 protein: CASSYRTDTQYF. The CDR3 DNA sequence: TGTGCCAGCAGTTATAGGACAGATACGCAGTATTTT.